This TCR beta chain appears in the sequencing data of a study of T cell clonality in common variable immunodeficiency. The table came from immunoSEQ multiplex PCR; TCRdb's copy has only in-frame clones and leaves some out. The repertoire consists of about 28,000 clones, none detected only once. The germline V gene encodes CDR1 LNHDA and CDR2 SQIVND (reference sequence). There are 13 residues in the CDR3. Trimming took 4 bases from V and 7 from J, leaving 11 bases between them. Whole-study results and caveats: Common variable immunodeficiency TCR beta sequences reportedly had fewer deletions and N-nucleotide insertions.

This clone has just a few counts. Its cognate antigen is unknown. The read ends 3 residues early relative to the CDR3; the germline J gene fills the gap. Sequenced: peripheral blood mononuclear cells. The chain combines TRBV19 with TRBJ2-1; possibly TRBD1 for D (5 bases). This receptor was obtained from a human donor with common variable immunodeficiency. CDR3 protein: CASSTISGNEQFF. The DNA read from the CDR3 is TGTGCCAGTAGTACCATCTCAGGGAATGAG. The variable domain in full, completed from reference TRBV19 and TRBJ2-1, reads DGGITQSPKYLFRKEGQNVTLSCEQNLNHDAMYWYRQDPGQGLRLIYYSQIVNDFQKGDIAEGYSVSREKKESFPLTVTSAQKNPTAFYLCASSTISGNEQFFGPGTRLTVL.